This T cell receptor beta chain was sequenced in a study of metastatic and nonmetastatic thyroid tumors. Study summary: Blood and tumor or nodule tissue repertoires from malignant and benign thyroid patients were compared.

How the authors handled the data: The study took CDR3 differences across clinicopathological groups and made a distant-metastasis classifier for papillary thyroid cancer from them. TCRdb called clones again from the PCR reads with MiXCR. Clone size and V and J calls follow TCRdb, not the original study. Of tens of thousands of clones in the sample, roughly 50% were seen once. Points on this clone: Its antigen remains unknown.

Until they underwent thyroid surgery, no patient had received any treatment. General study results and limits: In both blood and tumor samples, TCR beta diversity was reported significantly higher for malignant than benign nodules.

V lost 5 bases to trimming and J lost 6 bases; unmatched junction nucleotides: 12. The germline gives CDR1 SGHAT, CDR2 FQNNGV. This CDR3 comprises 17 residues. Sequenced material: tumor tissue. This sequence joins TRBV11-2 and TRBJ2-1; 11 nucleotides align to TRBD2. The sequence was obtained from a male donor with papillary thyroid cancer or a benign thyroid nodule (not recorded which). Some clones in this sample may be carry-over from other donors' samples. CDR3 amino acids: CASSEVVAGGPGNEQFF. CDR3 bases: TGTGCCAGCAGCGAAGTGGTAGCGGGAGGGCCCGGCAATGAGCAGTTCTTC.